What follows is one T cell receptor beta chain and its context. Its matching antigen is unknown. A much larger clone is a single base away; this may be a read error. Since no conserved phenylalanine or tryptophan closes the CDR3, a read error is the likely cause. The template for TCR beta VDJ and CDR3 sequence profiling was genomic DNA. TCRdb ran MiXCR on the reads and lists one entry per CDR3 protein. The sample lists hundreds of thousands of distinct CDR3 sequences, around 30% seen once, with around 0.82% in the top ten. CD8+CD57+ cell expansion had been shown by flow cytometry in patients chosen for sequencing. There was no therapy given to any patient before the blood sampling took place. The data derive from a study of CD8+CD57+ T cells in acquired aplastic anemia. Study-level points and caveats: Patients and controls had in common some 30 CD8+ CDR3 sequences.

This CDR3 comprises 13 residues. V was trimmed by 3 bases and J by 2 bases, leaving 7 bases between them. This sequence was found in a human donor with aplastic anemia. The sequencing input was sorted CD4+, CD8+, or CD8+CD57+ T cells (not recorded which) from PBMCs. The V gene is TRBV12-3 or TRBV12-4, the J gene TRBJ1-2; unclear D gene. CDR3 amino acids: CASSFADNYGYTL. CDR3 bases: TGTGCCAGCAGTTTTGCAGACAACTATGGCTACACCCTC.